This T cell receptor (beta chain) was sequenced in a study of blood T cell repertoires in COVID-19. The V gene end was trimmed by 4 bases and the J gene end by 4 bases; junction bases not matched to a gene: 5. The CDR3 is 14 amino acids. Germline V gene sequence: CDR1 SGHRS, CDR2 YFSETQ. Per the original data handling: Nucleated cell counts were estimated from reference gene primer amplification. The protocol was immunoSEQ multiplex PCR, while the TCRdb copy is restricted to in-frame clones and leaves out a portion. V and J calls and clone size are copied from that table; D and trimming were computed from the DNA. The data contain 39,000 or so clones, about 89% of them seen just once; the ten biggest clones take up more than 5%.

The TCR comes from a human donor in a cohort sampled during active COVID-19. The specimen was peripheral blood. The chain joins TRBV5-1 to TRBJ2-1; 7 nucleotides agree with TRBD1. The CDR3 is CASSLGQFYNEQFF. CDR3 coding DNA: TGCGCCAGCAGCCTGGGACAGTTTTACAATGAGCAGTTCTTC.